These 22 T cell receptor beta chains originate from one sample sequenced in a study of identifying expanded T cells in peripheral blood. The protocol was immunoSEQ multiplex PCR, while the TCRdb copy is restricted to in-frame clones and leaves out a portion. The sample has about 100,000 clones; approximately 88% are singletons. Sequenced sample: blood. The receptors derive from a person aged 18 to 70 in good health.

The gene calls are TRBV9 and TRBJ2-2; 11 bases match TRBD1. Per germline, CDR1 SGDLS and CDR2 YYNGEE. This CDR3 is built from 14 residues. This CDR3 reads CPRRTGGAGGELFF. For the CDR3, the DNA is TGTCCTAGGCGGACAGGGGGCGCCGGCGGGGAGCTGTTTTTT.

Only a few counts were recorded for this clone. V gene TRBV2 combines with J gene TRBJ1-6, with TRBD1 as a possible D gene (5 bases). Germline loops: CDR1 SNHLY, CDR2 FYNNEI. The CDR3 is 16 residues long. V dropped 0 bases and J dropped 9 bases, with 15 bases sitting between them. CDR3 region: CASSEAGGTSGSPLHF. DNA of the CDR3: TGTGCCAGCAGTGAAGCAGGAGGGACGAGTGGTTCACCCCTCCACTTT.

The chain's CDR3 is CASSIGTQSEQYF. CDR3 in DNA: TGTGCCAGTAGTATAGGGACACAGTCAGAGCAGTACTTC. This rearrangement joins TRBV19 to TRBJ2-7, with D possibly matching TRBD1 (5 bases). The V end was cut by 1 base, the J end by 7 bases, with 11 bases between. Per germline, CDR1 LNHDA and CDR2 SQIVND (reference sequence). The length of the CDR3 is 13 residues.

This chain joins TRBV5-6 and TRBJ1-2; D might be TRBD1 (6 bases). CDR1 SGHDT and CDR2 YYEEEE come from the germline V gene. V was shortened by 6 bases and J by 3 bases, with 18 bases between the two germline ends. This CDR3 has 15 residues. The CDR3 loop reads CASITGTLRYYGYTF. The CDR3 DNA is TGTGCCAGCATCACAGGGACCCTTCGGTACTATGGCTACACCTTC.

The V and J genes are TRBV27 and TRBJ1-1, with D hard to call. Trimming removed 9 bases from V and 6 bases from J, with 14 bases in between. Germline CDR1 and CDR2: MNHEY and SMNVEV (reference sequence). The CDR3 runs 12 residues. In DNA, the CDR3 is TGTGCCAGTGGGTGGCAAAGGCCTGAAGCTTTCTTT. It is translated as CASGWQRPEAFF.

This sequence joins TRBV6-5 and TRBJ2-4; D call uncertain. The CDR3 is made up of 15 amino acids. Trimming stripped 6 bases from V and 0 bases from J, with 12 bases between. Germline loops: CDR1 MNHEY, CDR2 SVGAGI. This chain's CDR3 is CASSPSAIAKNIQYF. CDR3 coding DNA: TGTGCCAGCAGCCCATCCGCTATAGCCAAAAACATTCAGTACTTC.

This chain uses TRBV19 with TRBJ1-5, with D tentatively TRBD1 (6 bases). This CDR3 contains 14 residues. Trimming removed 6 bases at V and 6 bases at J, with 15 bases between. Per germline, CDR1 LNHDA and CDR2 SQIVND (reference sequence). CDR3 protein: CASSTEGVGQPQHF. In DNA, the CDR3 is TGTGCCAGTAGCACGGAGGGGGTGGGTCAGCCCCAGCATTTT.

The V call is TRBV9, the J call TRBJ1-1; D unclear. The ends were cut back, 0 bases at V and 1 base at J, with 7 bases in the middle. CDR1 SGDLS and CDR2 YYNGEE come from the germline V gene. CDR3 size: 14 residues. The CDR3, as DNA: TGTGCCAGCAGCGTAGATTTGGGGAACACTGAAGCTTTCTTT. The encoded protein is CASSVDLGNTEAFF.

This clone occurred once. The CDR3 is CASSLSSGYEQYF. For the CDR3, the DNA is TGTGCCAGCAGCTTATCTAGCGGCTACGAGCAGTACTTC. The chain carries TRBV7-2 and TRBJ2-7, with TRBD2 matching over 7 bases. The CDR3 is 13 amino acids. In germline, CDR1 is SGHTA, CDR2 FQGNSA. V trimming: 2 bases; J trimming: 3 bases; junction bases outside the gene matches: 1.

This sequence joins TRBV11-2 and TRBJ2-7; D remains unclear. Between the trimmed V and J ends, which lost 0 bases and 0 bases, there was a span of 9 bases. Germline V gene sequence: CDR1 SGHAT, CDR2 FQNNGV. There are 15 residues in the CDR3. CDR3 residues: CASSLDHGSSYEQYF. The CDR3 region has the DNA TGTGCCAGCAGCTTAGATCACGGCAGCTCCTACGAGCAGTACTTC.

V gene TRBV5-1 combines with J gene TRBJ2-2, with 11 positions matching TRBD2. This CDR3 region has 17 residues. Germline values: CDR1 SGHRS, CDR2 YFSETQ. V was clipped by 2 bases and J by 5 bases; unmatched bases: 8. CDR3: CASSLPPGLAATGELFF. The CDR3 DNA reads as TGCGCCAGCAGCTTACCGCCGGGACTAGCGGCGACCGGGGAGCTGTTTTTT.

This clone was seen only once. The chain is built from TRBV6-5 and TRBJ1-6; TRBD1 aligns across 7 bases. The junction had 5 bases not matched to a gene; V was cut back by 6 bases and J by 6 bases. Germline loops: CDR1 MNHEY, CDR2 SVGAGI. The CDR3 contains 14 residues. The chain's CDR3 is CASSFDRVNSPLHF. CDR3 DNA sequence: TGTGCCAGCAGCTTCGACAGGGTTAATTCACCCCTCCACTTT.

The chain combines TRBV7-6 with TRBJ2-1, with 11 bases identical to TRBD2. The V segment lost 1 base and the J segment 2 bases; nucleotides outside the gene matches: 7. CDR1 is SGHVS, CDR2 FNYEAQ, per germline. This CDR3 is 18 amino acids long. The CDR3 protein is CASSLEGSGGAAYNEQFF. CDR3 DNA: TGTGCCAGCAGCTTAGAGGGTAGCGGGGGGGCGGCCTACAATGAGCAGTTCTTC.

This clone was recorded only once. V is TRBV2 and J is TRBJ2-3, with D maybe TRBD2 (5 bases). Germline V lookup: CDR1 SNHLY, CDR2 FYNNEI. The CDR3 runs 14 residues. V was clipped by 1 base and J by 0 bases, with 5 bases between them. The CDR3 nucleotides are TGTGCCAGCAGTGAAGGGACTAGCACAGATACGCAGTATTTT. It codes for CASSEGTSTDTQYF.

The rearrangement joins TRBV5-1 to TRBJ2-3; no clear D gene. Trimming stripped 4 bases from V and 2 bases from J, with 14 bases between. Germline CDR1 reads SGHRS; CDR2 reads YFSETQ. This CDR3 region has 15 residues. CDR3 sequence (DNA): TGCGCCAGCAGCCCGGCCGGCAGCCACACAGATACGCAGTATTTT. This codes for CASSPAGSHTDTQYF.

V usage is TRBV30 and J usage is TRBJ2-6; D is unclear. This CDR3 is 13 amino acids long. Trimming left V 6 bases short and J 0 bases short, with 6 bases between. Germline assignment: CDR1 GTSNPN and CDR2 SVGIG (reference sequence). The CDR3 region is CACGPSGANVLTF. CDR3 in DNA: TGTGCCTGTGGCCCCTCTGGGGCCAACGTCCTGACTTTC. The full variable domain, rest sourced from reference TRBV30 and TRBJ2-6, is SQTIHQWPATLVQPVGSPLSLECTVEGTSNPNLYWYRQAAGRGLQLLFYSVGIGQISSEVPQNLSASRPQDRQFILSSKKLLLSDSGFYLCACGPSGANVLTFGAGSRLTVL.

The rearrangement joins TRBV7-2 to TRBJ2-1, with unresolved D. The CDR3 spans 14 residues. Germline V CDR1 and CDR2: SGHTA, FQGNSA. V dropped 5 bases and J dropped 5 bases, with 13 bases sitting between them. The CDR3 region is CASSPTDLNNEQFF. CDR3 in DNA: TGTGCCAGCAGCCCTACCGATTTAAACAATGAGCAGTTCTTC.

This rearrangement joins TRBV7-8 to TRBJ1-1; D is uncertain. CDR3 length: 14 amino acids. Germline assignment: CDR1 SGHVS and CDR2 FQNEAQ. The V gene lost 5 bases and the J gene lost 6 bases, with 16 bases spanning the gap. In DNA, the CDR3 is TGTGCCAGCAGCCTCACTTGGGGTGCGGCTGAAGCTTTCTTT. This sequence encodes CASSLTWGAAEAFF.

The chain has TRBV6-1 and TRBJ2-5, with no clear D. Germline loops: CDR1 MNHNS, CDR2 SASEGT. V was clipped by 7 bases and J by 1 base, with 10 bases between them. The CDR3 sequence is 13 residues long. The CDR3 is CASTGQPQETQYF. CDR3 DNA sequence: TGTGCCAGCACTGGGCAGCCCCAAGAGACCCAGTACTTC.

The chain links TRBV6-5 to TRBJ1-1; D ambiguous. Germline V CDR1 and CDR2: MNHEY, SVGAGI. V was cut by 3 bases and J by 4 bases, with 18 bases left in between. The CDR3 loop spans 16 amino acids. CDR3 bases: TGTGCCAGCAGTTATTACTTGGGCCGGAGTCCCACTGAAGCTTTCTTT. Protein product: CASSYYLGRSPTEAFF.

CDR3 in amino acids: CASSQGRGPTGFNEQFF. CDR3 nucleotides: TGCGCCAGCAGCCAAGGTCGGGGACCAACAGGGTTCAATGAGCAGTTCTTC. The chain recombines TRBV4-3 with TRBJ2-1, with a weak D call TRBD1 (6 bases). CDR1 LGHNA and CDR2 YSLEER come from the germline V gene. The CDR3 extends over 17 amino acids. V was trimmed by 1 base and J by 6 bases, leaving 19 bases between them.

The CDR3 protein is CASSPGQNTGELFF. DNA of the CDR3: TGTGCCAGCAGCCCCGGCCAGAACACCGGGGAGCTGTTTTTT. This chain joins TRBV13 and TRBJ2-2; D ambiguous. Germline assignment: CDR1 PRHDT and CDR2 FYEKMQ (reference sequence). Trimming took off 5 bases at V and 1 base at J, with 8 bases between the two ends. This CDR3 is 14 amino acids long. The full variable domain, its missing parts supplied by reference TRBV13 and TRBJ2-2, is AAGVIQSPRHLIKEKRETATLKCYPIPRHDTVYWYQQGPGQDPQFLISFYEKMQSDKGSIPDRFSAQQFSDYHSELNMSSLELGDSALYFCASSPGQNTGELFFGEGSRLTVL.